This TCR beta chain was obtained from a study of beta chain features in type 1 diabetes. Expressed TCRB transcripts were sequenced, since all the RNA that had been isolated was reverse transcribed. TCRdb keeps only in-frame clones here, not all; method: immunoSEQ multiplex PCR. The sample carries 150,000 to 190,000 clones, over 9% recorded once. The sample holds one count of this clone. Its matching antigen is unknown. Looked up from germline, CDR1 is SGHNT and CDR2 is YYREEE (reference sequence). V was pared by 2 bases and J by 3 bases, with 3 bases of the junction left unmatched. The CDR3 sequence is 15 residues long. Study-level findings and limits: Cells with high TCR expression could be over-represented by cDNA sequencing. Type 1 diabetes patients had TCRB CDR3s that were shorter (moderately but significantly so) in all four CD4+ subsets. Type 1 diabetes patients showed fewer insertions and more deletions at VDJ junctions. PCR might show a preference for shorter templates, equally across patients and controls.

The V gene is TRBV5-4, the J gene TRBJ2-3; 10 nucleotides line up with TRBD1. The material sequenced was central memory CD4+ T cells from blood. This TCR was recovered from a man younger than 45 with type 1 diabetes. CDR3 DNA sequence: TGTGCCAGCAGCTTCCGGGACAGGGGAACAGATACGCAGTATTTT. Protein product: CASSFRDRGTDTQYF.